Following are 21 T cell receptor beta chains from one sample sequenced in a study of blood T cell repertoires in COVID-19. TCRdb's table, derived via immunoSEQ multiplex PCR, lists solely in-frame clones and lacks some. Here the sample spans around 70,000 clones, roughly 79% being singletons. The sample consisted of peripheral blood. These receptors were obtained from a woman aged 70-85 years with acute or convalescent COVID-19.

V is TRBV15 and J is TRBJ2-5; maybe TRBD2 (7 bases). Germline CDR1 reads LNHNV; CDR2 reads YYDKDF (reference sequence). Trimming cost V 2 bases and J 6 bases, with 19 bases left between them. The CDR3 spans 16 residues. The CDR3 loop reads CATSRPLRAGAKTQYF. The DNA of the CDR3 is TGTGCCACCAGCAGACCGCTCCGGGCGGGGGCGAAGACCCAGTACTTC.

This rearrangement joins TRBV7-9 to TRBJ1-1, with D maybe TRBD1 (6 bases). This CDR3 contains 14 residues. Trimming pared 4 bases from V and 1 base from J, leaving 10 bases between. CDR1 and CDR2 from the germline V gene are SEHNR and FQNEAQ (reference sequence). The CDR3 is CASSSLQGNTEAFF. The CDR3 bases are TGTGCCAGCAGCTCTTTACAGGGGAACACTGAAGCTTTCTTT.

The rearrangement joins TRBV5-4 to TRBJ1-6, with 9 bases matching TRBD1. The junction had 6 bases not matched to a gene; V was cut back by 4 bases and J by 7 bases. The CDR3 sequence is 15 residues long. CDR1 is SGHNT, CDR2 YYREEE, per germline (reference sequence). The CDR3 DNA follows: TGTGCCAGCAGCAGGGGACAGGGTGGCAATTCACCCCTCCACTTT. This codes for CASSRGQGGNSPLHF.

J is TRBJ2-5 and V is TRBV2, with 7 bases lining up with TRBD2. V was clipped by 7 bases and J by 5 bases; unmatched bases: 10. The germline CDR1 and CDR2 sequences are SNHLY and FYNNEI. CDR3 size: 14 residues. The CDR3 DNA reads TGTGCCAGCACCGAAAGGGAGGGTGGTGAGACCCAGTACTTC. Translation: CASTEREGGETQYF.

The chain links TRBV13 to TRBJ2-5; 7 nucleotides line up with TRBD1. V was clipped by 5 bases and J by 4 bases; unmatched bases: 10. Germline V gene sequence: CDR1 PRHDT, CDR2 FYEKMQ (reference sequence). The CDR3 runs to 15 residues. CDR3 sequence reads: CASSRTGAPPETQYF. In DNA form, the CDR3 reads TGTGCCAGCAGCCGAACAGGGGCCCCCCCAGAGACCCAGTACTTC.

This clone was seen only once. This chain links TRBV11-3 with TRBJ1-5; maybe TRBD1 (6 bases). Trimming shortened V by 5 bases and J by 5 bases, and 13 bases separated the two germline ends. This CDR3 region has 14 residues. The germline gives CDR1 SGHNT, CDR2 YENEEA. Written as DNA, the CDR3 is TGTGCCAGCAGCCAAACAGGGAAGGATCAGCCCCAGCATTTT. This codes for CASSQTGKDQPQHF.

The table lists this clone with a count of one. V gene TRBV28 combines with J gene TRBJ2-7; 7 positions match TRBD2. This CDR3 is 12 amino acids long. Germline V lookup: CDR1 MDHEN, CDR2 SYDVKM. V shed 10 bases and J 7 bases; nucleotides not matched to a gene: 10. CDR3 bases: TGTGCCACGGGACTAAGGGTAGGGGAGCAGTACTTC. This translates into CATGLRVGEQYF.

The genes are TRBV19 and TRBJ2-7, with 7 bases that match TRBD2. With V trimmed by 0 bases and J by 4 bases, 6 bases remained unmatched. This CDR3 is 15 amino acids long. Germline CDR1 is LNHDA and CDR2 is SQIVND (reference sequence). The DNA for the CDR3 is TGTGCCAGTAGTATAGATGCTAGCGGTCCTTACGAGCAGTACTTC. This codes for CASSIDASGPYEQYF.

This chain uses TRBV29-1 with TRBJ2-1; the match to TRBD1 covers 11 bases. Germline values: CDR1 SQVTM, CDR2 ANQGSEA. The CDR3 extends over 11 amino acids. The CDR3 DNA sequence: TGCGCCGGGACAGGGGGCAATGAGCAGTTCTTC. Translation gives CAGTGGNEQFF.

This chain connects TRBV29-1 to TRBJ2-7; weak D call: TRBD1 (6 bases). The germline gives CDR1 SQVTM, CDR2 ANQGSEA. This CDR3 contains 14 residues. Between the trimmed V and J ends, which lost 4 bases and 2 bases, there was a span of 15 bases. CDR3 sequence (DNA): TGCAGCGTTGGCCCGGAACAGGGCACCTACGAGCAGTACTTC. Protein: CSVGPEQGTYEQYF.

J is TRBJ2-1 and V is TRBV5-3; D possibly corresponds to TRBD2 (6 bases). TRBV5-3 is labeled an ORF, and its function is uncertain. Trimming took 2 bases from V and 5 from J, leaving 17 bases between them. The length of the CDR3 is 16 residues. The CDR3 nucleotides read TGTGCCAGAAGCTTAATGGGACTCACGATACACAATGAGCAGTTCTTC. This translates into CARSLMGLTIHNEQFF.

This sequence joins TRBV7-2 and TRBJ2-1; 8 bases line up with TRBD2. V gave up 2 bases and J gave up 10 bases; unmatched junction bases: 10. The CDR3 length is 15 residues. The germline gives CDR1 SGHTA, CDR2 FQGNSA. The CDR3, as DNA: TGTGCCAGCAGCTTAAGGTCATCAGCGGGAGAGGAGCAGTTCTTC. Translation gives CASSLRSSAGEEQFF.

This clone was observed many times. V is TRBV5-1 and J is TRBJ2-5, with TRBD1 identical over 12 bases. The CDR3 has 16 residues. J lost 4 bases, V lost 4 bases, and 8 bases had no gene match. From germline, CDR1 is SGHRS and CDR2 YFSETQ. This CDR3 reads CASSLDPGQGAETQYF. The CDR3 bases are TGCGCCAGCAGCCTCGACCCGGGACAGGGGGCAGAGACCCAGTACTTC.

In its sample, this clone was seen a few times. This chain joins TRBV6-6 and TRBJ2-1; no clear D. Germline CDR1 MNHNY, CDR2 SVGAGI (reference sequence). With 2 bases removed from V and 0 bases from J, the gap between germline ends came to 8 bases. This CDR3 is 15 amino acids long. CDR3 in DNA: TGTGCCAGCAGTTACGGCAGAAGCTCCTACAATGAGCAGTTCTTC. Residues: CASSYGRSSYNEQFF.

The V call is TRBV27, the J call TRBJ1-1; maybe TRBD1 (6 bases). Germline loops: CDR1 MNHEY, CDR2 SMNVEV (reference sequence). V was shortened by 2 bases and J by 5 bases, with 12 bases between the two germline ends. The CDR3 runs to 14 residues. The DNA for the CDR3 is TGTGCCAGCAGTTTAAGGGACATTAGAACTGAAGCTTTCTTT. Translating gives CASSLRDIRTEAFF.

The chain links TRBV19 to TRBJ1-3, with 10 positions matching TRBD1. Germline CDR1 reads LNHDA; CDR2 reads SQIVND (reference sequence). The CDR3 totals 15 residues. J lost 1 base, V lost 5 bases, and 2 bases had no gene match. DNA of the CDR3: TGTGCCAGTAGTCGGGACAGGGGATCTGGAAACACCATATATTTT. Translation gives CASSRDRGSGNTIYF.

The genes are TRBV10-3 and TRBJ2-4, with 12 positions matching TRBD1. The CDR3 contains 17 residues. With V trimmed by 10 bases and J by 0 bases, 10 bases remained unmatched. Germline V gene data show CDR1 as ENHRY and CDR2 as SYGVKD. The CDR3 loop reads CATRAGQGALAKNIQYF. The CDR3 nucleotides are TGTGCCACCAGGGCGGGACAGGGGGCGTTAGCCAAAAACATTCAGTACTTC.

This clone has a handful of counts. V gene TRBV28 combines with J gene TRBJ2-2; TRBD1 matches 7 bases. Germline values: CDR1 MDHEN, CDR2 SYDVKM. Trimming took 2 bases from V and 5 from J; bases not matched to a gene: 5. CDR3 length: 15 amino acids. DNA of the CDR3: TGTGCCAGCAGTTTACCAACAGGGGTGACCGGGGAGCTGTTTTTT. Amino acid sequence: CASSLPTGVTGELFF. Full variable domain (missing parts from reference TRBV28 and TRBJ2-2): DVKVTQSSRYLVKRTGEKVFLECVQDMDHENMFWYRQDPGLGLRLIYFSYDVKMKEKGDIPEGYSVSREKKERFSLILESASTNQTSMYLCASSLPTGVTGELFFGEGSRLTVL.

This chain uses TRBV27 with TRBJ1-4; 8 nucleotides line up with TRBD1. Germline trimming cut 4 bases from V and 6 bases from J; bases unmatched to any gene: 1. CDR3 length equals 13 residues. Germline assignment: CDR1 MNHEY and CDR2 SMNVEV (reference sequence). CDR3 region: CASSYRGYEKLFF. As DNA, the CDR3 is TGTGCCAGCAGTTACAGGGGGTATGAAAAACTGTTTTTT.

This rearrangement joins TRBV7-2 to TRBJ1-3, with 9 nucleotides matching TRBD1. Per the germline V gene, CDR1 is SGHTA and CDR2 is FQGNSA. The CDR3 sequence is 14 residues long. J lost 4 bases, V lost 5 bases, and 3 bases had no gene match. CDR3 loop: CASSDRGTGNTIYF. The CDR3 region has the DNA TGTGCCAGCAGCGACAGGGGGACAGGAAACACCATATATTTT.

The chain links TRBV19 to TRBJ1-1, with 12 bases lining up with TRBD1. Germline V gene data show CDR1 as LNHDA and CDR2 as SQIVND (reference sequence). This CDR3 region has 15 residues. The J segment lost 10 bases and the V segment lost 5 bases, leaving 11 bases of the junction unmatched. CDR3 bases: TGTGCCAGTAGTGAGCCGGGACAGGGGGCTTTTGGAGCTTTCTTT. Its translation: CASSEPGQGAFGAFF.